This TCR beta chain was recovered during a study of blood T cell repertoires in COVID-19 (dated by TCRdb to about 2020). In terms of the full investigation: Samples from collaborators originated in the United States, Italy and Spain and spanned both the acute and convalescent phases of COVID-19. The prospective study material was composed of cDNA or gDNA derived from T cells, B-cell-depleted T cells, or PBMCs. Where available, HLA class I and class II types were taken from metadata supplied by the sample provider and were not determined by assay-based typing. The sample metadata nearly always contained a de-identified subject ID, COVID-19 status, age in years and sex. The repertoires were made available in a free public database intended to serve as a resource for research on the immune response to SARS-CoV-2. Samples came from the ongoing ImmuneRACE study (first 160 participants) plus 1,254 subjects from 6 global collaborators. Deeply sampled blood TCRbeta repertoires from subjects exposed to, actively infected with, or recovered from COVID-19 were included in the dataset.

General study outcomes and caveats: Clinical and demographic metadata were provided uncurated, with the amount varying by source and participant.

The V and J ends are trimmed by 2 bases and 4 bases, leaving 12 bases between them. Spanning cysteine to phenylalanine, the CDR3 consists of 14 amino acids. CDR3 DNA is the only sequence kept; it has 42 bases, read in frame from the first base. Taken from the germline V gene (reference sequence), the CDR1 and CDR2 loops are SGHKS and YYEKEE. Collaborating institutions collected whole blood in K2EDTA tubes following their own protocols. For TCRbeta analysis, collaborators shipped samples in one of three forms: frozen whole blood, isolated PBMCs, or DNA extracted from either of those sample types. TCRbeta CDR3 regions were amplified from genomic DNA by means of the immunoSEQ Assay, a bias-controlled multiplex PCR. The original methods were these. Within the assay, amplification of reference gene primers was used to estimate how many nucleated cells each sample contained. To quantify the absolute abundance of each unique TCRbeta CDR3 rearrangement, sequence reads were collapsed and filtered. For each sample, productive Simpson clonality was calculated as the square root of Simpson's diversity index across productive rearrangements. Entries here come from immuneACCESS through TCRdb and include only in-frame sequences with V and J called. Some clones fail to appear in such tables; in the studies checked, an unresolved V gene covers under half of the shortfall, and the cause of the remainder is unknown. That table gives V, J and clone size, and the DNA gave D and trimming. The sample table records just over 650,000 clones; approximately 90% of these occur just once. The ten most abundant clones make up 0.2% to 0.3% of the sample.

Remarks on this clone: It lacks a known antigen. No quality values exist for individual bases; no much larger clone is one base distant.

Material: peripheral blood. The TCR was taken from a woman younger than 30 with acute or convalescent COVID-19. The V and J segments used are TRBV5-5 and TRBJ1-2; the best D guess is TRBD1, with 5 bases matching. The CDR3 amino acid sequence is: CASSFGTGIYGYTF. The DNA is TGTGCCAGCAGCTTTGGAACAGGTATCTATGGCTACACCTTC.